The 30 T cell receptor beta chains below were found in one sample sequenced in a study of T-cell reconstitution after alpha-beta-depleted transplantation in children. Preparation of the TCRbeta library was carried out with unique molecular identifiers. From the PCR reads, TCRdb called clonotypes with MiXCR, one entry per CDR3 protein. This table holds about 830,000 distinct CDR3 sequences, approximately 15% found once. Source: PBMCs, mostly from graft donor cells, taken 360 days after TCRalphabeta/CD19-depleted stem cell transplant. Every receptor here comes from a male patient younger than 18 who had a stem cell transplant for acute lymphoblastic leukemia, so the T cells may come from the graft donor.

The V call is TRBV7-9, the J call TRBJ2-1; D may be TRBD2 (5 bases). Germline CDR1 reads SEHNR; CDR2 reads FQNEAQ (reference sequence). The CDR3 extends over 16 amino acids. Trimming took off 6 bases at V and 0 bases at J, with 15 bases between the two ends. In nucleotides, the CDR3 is TGTGCCAGCAGAATTTTGGAGGCCGACTCCTACAATGAGCAGTTCTTC. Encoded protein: CASRILEADSYNEQFF.

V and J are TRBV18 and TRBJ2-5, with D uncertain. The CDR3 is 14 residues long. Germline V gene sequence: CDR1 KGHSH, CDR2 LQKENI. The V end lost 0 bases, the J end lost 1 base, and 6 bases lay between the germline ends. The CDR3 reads CASSPPSPQETQYF. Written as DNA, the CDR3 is TGTGCCAGCTCACCACCGTCACCCCAAGAGACCCAGTACTTC. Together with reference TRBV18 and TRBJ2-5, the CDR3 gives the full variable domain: NAGVMQNPRHLVRRRGQEARLRCSPMKGHSHVYWYRQLPEEGLKFMVYLQKENIIDESGMPKERFSAEFPKEGPSILRIQQVVRGDSAAYFCASSPPSPQETQYFGPGTRLLVL.

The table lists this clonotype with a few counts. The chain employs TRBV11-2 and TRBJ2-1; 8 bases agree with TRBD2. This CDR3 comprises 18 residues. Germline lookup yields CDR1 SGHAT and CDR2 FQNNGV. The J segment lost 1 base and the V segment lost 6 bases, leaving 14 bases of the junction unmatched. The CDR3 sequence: CASRVGWIRGRSYNEQFF. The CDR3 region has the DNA TGTGCCAGCAGGGTGGGCTGGATACGCGGGAGGTCCTACAATGAGCAGTTCTTC.

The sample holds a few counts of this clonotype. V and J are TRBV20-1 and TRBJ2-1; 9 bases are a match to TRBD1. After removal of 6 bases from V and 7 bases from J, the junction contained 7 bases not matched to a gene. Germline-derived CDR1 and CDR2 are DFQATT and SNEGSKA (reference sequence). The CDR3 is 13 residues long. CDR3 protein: CSAPTGGRNEQFF. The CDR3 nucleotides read TGCAGTGCCCCGACAGGGGGGAGGAATGAGCAGTTCTTC.

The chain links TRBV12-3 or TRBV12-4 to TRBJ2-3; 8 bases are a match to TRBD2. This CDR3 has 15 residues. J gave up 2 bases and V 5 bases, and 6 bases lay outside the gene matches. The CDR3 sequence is CASSPVAGPTDTQYF. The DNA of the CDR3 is TGTGCCAGCAGTCCCGTAGCGGGACCCACAGATACGCAGTATTTT.

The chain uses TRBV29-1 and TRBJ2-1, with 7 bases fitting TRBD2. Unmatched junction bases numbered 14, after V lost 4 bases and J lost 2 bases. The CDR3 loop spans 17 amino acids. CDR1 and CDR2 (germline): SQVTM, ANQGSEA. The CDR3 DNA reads TGCAGCGTTGGAAAAGTGGGCGGGAGCTCAACCTACAATGAGCAGTTCTTC. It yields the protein CSVGKVGGSSTYNEQFF.

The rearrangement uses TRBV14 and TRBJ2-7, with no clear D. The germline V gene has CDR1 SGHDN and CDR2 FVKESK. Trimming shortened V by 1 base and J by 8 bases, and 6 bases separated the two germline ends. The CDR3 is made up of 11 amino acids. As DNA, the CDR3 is TGTGCCAGCAGCCAAGGATACAAGCAGTACTTC. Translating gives CASSQGYKQYF.

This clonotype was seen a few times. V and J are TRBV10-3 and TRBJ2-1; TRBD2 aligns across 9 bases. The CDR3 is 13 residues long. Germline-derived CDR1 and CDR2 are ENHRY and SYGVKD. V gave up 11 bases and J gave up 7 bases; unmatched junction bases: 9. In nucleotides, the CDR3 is TGTGCCCTTCCGGGCGGGAGGGAAAATGAGCAGTTCTTC. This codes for CALPGGRENEQFF.

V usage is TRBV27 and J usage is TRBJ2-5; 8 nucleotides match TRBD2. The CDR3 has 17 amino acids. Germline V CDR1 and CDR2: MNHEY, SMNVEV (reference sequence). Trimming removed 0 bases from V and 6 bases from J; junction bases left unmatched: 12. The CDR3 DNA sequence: TGTGCCAGCAGTTTATCTGATTTAGCGGGGAGGAGGAAGACCCAGTACTTC. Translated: CASSLSDLAGRRKTQYF.

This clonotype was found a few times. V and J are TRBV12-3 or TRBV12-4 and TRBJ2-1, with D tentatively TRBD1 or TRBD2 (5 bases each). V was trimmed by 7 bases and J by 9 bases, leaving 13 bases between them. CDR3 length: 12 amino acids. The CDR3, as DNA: TGTGCCAGCAACCCACCAGGGAGTGAGCAGTTCTTC. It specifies CASNPPGSEQFF.

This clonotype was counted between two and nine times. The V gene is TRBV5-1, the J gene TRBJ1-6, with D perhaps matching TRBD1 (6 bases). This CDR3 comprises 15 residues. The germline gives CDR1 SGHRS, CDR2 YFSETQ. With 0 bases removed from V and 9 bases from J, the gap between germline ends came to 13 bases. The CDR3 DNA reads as TGCGCCAGCAGCTTGGAAGGACAGAGGACTTCACCCCTCCACTTT. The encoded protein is CASSLEGQRTSPLHF.

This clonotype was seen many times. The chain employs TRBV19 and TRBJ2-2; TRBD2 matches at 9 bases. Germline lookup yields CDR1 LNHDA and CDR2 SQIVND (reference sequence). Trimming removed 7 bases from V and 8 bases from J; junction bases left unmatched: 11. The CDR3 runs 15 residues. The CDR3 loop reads CASTMAGGPGGELFF. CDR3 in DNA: TGTGCCAGTACGATGGCGGGAGGGCCTGGAGGGGAGCTGTTTTTT.

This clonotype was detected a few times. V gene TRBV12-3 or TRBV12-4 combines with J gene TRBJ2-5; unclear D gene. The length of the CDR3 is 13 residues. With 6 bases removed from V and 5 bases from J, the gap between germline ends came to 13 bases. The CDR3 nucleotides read TGTGCCAGCAGCCGGTCCATCGTGGAGACCCAGTACTTC. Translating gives CASSRSIVETQYF.

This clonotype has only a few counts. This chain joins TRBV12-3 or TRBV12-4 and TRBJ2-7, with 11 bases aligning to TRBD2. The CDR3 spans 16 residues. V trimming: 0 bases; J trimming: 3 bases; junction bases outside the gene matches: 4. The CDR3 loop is CASSLAGTSGSYEQYF. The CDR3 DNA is TGTGCCAGCAGTTTAGCAGGGACTAGCGGAAGCTACGAGCAGTACTTC.

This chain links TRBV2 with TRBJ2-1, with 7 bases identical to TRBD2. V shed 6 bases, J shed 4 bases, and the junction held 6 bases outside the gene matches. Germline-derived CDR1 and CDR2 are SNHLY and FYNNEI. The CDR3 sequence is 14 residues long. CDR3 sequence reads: CASRAGTGYNEQFF. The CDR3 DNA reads TGTGCCAGCAGAGCGGGAACGGGGTACAATGAGCAGTTCTTC.

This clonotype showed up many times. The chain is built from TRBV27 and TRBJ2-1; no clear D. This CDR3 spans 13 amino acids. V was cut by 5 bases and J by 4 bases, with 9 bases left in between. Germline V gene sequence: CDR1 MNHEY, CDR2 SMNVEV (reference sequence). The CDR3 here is CASSATEYNEQFF. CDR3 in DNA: TGTGCCAGCAGTGCAACAGAATACAATGAGCAGTTCTTC.

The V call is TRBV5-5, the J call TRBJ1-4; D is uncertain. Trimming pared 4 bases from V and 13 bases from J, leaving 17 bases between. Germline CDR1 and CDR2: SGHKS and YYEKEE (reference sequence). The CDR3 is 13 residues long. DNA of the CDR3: TGTGCCAGCAGCCATTCGGGCATCGAGGGACTGTTTTTT. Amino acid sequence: CASSHSGIEGLFF.

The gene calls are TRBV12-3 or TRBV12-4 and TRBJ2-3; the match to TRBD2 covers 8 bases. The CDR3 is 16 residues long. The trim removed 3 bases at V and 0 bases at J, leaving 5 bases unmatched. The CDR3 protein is CASSFLGLGSTDTQYF. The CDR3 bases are TGTGCCAGCAGTTTCTTGGGACTAGGGAGCACAGATACGCAGTATTTT.

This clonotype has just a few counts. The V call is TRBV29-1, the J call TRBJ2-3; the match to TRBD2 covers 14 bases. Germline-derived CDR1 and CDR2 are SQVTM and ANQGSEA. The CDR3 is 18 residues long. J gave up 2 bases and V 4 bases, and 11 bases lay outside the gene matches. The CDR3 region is CSVAVRGTSGSYTDTQYF. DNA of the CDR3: TGCAGCGTTGCTGTTAGGGGGACTAGCGGGAGTTACACAGATACGCAGTATTTT.

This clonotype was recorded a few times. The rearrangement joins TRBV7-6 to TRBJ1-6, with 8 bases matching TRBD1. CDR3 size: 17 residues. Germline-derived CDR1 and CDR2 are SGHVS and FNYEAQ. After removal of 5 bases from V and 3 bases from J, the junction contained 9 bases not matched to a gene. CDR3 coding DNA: TGTGCCAGCAGCAACCCAGGGGGCGCTTTCTATAATTCACCCCTCCACTTT. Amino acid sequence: CASSNPGGAFYNSPLHF.

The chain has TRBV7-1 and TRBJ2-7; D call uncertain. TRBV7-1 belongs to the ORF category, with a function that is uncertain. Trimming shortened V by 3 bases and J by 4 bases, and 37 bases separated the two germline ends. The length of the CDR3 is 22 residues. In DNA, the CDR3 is TGTGCCAGCAGCTCCTCCCTAGTTAGGTGGTCCTACGAGCAGTACTTGTTGTACGAGCAGTACTTC. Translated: CASSSSLVRWSYEQYLLYEQYF.

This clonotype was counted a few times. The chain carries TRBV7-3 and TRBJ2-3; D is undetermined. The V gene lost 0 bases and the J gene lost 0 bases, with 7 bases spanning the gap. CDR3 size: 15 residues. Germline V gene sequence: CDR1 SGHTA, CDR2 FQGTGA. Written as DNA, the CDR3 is TGTGCCAGCAGCTTAACCTCAACTAGCACAGATACGCAGTATTTT. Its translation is CASSLTSTSTDTQYF.

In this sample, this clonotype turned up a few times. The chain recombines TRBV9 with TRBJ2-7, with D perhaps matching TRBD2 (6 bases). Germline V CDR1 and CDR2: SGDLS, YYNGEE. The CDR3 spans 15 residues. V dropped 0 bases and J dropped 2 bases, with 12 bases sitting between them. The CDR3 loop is CASSVGVAEAYEQYF. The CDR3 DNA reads TGTGCCAGCAGCGTAGGAGTAGCGGAGGCCTACGAGCAGTACTTC.

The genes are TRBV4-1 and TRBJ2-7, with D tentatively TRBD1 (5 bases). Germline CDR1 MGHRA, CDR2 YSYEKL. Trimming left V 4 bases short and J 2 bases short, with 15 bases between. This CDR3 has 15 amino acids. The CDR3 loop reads CASSPLPPGTYEQYF. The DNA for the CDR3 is TGCGCCAGCAGCCCTCTCCCACCAGGGACCTACGAGCAGTACTTC.

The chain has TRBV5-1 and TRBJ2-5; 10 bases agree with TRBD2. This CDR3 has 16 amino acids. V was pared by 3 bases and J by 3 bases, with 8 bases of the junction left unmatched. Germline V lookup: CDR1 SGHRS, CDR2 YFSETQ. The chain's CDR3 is CASSSSLAGLKETQYF. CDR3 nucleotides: TGCGCCAGCAGCTCGTCACTAGCGGGACTAAAAGAGACCCAGTACTTC.

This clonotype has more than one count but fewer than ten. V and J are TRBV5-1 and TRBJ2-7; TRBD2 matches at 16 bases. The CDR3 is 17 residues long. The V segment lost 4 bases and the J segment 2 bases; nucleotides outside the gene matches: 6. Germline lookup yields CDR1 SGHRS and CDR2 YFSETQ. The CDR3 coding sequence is TGCGCCAGCAGCCCGGGACTAGCGGGAGGGCAAGCCTACGAGCAGTACTTC. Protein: CASSPGLAGGQAYEQYF.

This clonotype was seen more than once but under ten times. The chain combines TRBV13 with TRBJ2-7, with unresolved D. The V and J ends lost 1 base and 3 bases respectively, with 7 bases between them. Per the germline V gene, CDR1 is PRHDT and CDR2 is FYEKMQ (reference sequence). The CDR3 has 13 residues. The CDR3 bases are TGTGCCAGCAGCTTAGTGCTAGACTACGAGCAGTACTTC. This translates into CASSLVLDYEQYF. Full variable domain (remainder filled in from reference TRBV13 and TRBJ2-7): AAGVIQSPRHLIKEKRETATLKCYPIPRHDTVYWYQQGPGQDPQFLISFYEKMQSDKGSIPDRFSAQQFSDYHSELNMSSLELGDSALYFCASSLVLDYEQYFGPGTRLTVT.

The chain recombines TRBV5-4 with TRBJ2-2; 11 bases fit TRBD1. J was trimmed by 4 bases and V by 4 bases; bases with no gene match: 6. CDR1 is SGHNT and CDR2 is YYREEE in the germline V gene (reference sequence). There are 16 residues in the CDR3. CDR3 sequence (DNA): TGTGCCAGCAGCCGCCCGGACAGGGGGCGCACCGGGGAGCTGTTTTTT. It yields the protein CASSRPDRGRTGELFF. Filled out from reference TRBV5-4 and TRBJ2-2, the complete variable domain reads ETGVTQSPTHLIKTRGQQVTLRCSSQSGHNTVSWYQQALGQGPQFIFQYYREEENGRGNFPPRFSGLQFPNYSSELNVNALELDDSALYLCASSRPDRGRTGELFFGEGSRLTVL.

The CDR3 is CASSGQVFSGNTIYF. The CDR3 region has the DNA TGTGCCAGCAGTGGACAGGTCTTCTCTGGAAACACCATATATTTT. V and J are TRBV2 and TRBJ1-3; the D gene is possibly TRBD1 (6 bases). Per germline, CDR1 SNHLY and CDR2 FYNNEI. The CDR3 sequence is 15 residues long. The V end was cut by 4 bases, the J end by 0 bases, with 10 bases between.

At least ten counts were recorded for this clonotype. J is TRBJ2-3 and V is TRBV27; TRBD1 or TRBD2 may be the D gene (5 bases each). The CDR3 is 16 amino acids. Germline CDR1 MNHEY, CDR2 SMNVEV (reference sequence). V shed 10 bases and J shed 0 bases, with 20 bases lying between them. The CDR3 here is CATQETGRKSTDTQYF. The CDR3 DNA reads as TGTGCCACCCAAGAGACGGGACGTAAGAGCACAGATACGCAGTATTTT.